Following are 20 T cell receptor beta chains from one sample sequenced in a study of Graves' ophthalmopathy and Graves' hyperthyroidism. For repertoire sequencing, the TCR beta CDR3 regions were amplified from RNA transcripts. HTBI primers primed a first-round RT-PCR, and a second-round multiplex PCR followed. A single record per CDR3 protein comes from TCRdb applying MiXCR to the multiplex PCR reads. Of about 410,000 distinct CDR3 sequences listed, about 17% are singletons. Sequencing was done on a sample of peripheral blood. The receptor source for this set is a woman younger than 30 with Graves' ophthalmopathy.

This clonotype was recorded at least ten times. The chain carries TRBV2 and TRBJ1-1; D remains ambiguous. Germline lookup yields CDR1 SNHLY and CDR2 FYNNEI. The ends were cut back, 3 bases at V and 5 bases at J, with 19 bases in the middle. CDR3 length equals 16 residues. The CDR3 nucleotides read TGTGCCAGCAGTGATACGATGTGGGATCTTGGAACTGAAGCTTTCTTT. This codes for CASSDTMWDLGTEAFF.

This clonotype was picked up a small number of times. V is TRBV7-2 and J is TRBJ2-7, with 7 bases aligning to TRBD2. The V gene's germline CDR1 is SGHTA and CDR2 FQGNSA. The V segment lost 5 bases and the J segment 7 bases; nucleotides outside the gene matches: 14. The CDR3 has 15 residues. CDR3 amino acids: CASSLREVGVGEQYF. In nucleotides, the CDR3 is TGTGCCAGCAGCCTTCGGGAGGTAGGGGTCGGGGAGCAGTACTTC.

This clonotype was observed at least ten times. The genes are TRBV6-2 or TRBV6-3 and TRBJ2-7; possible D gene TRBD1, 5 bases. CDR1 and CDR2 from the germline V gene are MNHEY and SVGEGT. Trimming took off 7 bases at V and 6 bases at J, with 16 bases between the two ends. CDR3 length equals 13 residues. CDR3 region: CASIQSLGAEQYF. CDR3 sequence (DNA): TGTGCCAGCATTCAATCCCTAGGGGCCGAGCAGTACTTC.

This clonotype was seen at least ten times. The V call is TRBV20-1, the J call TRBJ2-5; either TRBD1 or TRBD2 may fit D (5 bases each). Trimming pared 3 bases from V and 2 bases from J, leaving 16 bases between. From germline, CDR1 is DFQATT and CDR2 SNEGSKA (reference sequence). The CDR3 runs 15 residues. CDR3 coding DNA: TGCAGTGCTAGTTACGGGACGGGCTTTCAAGAGACCCAGTACTTC. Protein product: CSASYGTGFQETQYF.

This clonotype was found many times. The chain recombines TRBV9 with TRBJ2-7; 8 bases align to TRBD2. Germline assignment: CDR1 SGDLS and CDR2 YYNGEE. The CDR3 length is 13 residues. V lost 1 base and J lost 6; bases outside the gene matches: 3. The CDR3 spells CASSVTSGTEQYF. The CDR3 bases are TGTGCCAGCAGCGTAACTAGCGGCACCGAGCAGTACTTC.

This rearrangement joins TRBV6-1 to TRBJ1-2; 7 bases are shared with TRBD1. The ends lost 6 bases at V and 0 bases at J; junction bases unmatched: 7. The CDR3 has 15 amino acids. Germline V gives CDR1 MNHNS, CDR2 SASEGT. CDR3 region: CASSLGGQTNYGYTF. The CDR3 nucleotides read TGTGCCAGCAGCCTGGGGGGACAGACTAACTATGGCTACACCTTC.

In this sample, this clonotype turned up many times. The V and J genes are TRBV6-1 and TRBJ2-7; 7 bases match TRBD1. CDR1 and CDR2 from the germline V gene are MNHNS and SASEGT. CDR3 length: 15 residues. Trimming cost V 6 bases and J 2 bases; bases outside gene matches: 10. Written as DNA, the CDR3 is TGTGCCAGCAGAGACACAGGGGCCTTCCCCTACGAGCAGTACTTC. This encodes CASRDTGAFPYEQYF.

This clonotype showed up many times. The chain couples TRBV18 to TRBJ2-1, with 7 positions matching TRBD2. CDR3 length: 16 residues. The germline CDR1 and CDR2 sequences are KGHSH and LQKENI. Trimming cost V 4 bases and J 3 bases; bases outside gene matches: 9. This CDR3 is CASSRPTGGLYNEQFF. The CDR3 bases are TGTGCCAGCTCACGCCCTACGGGGGGACTCTACAATGAGCAGTTCTTC.

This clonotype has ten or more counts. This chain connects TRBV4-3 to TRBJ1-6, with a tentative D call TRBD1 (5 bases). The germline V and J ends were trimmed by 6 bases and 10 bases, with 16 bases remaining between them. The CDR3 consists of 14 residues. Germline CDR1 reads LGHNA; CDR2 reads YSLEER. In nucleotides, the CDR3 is TGCGCCAGCAGGTCAAAGAGGGGCAGCTCACCCCTCCACTTT. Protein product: CASRSKRGSSPLHF.

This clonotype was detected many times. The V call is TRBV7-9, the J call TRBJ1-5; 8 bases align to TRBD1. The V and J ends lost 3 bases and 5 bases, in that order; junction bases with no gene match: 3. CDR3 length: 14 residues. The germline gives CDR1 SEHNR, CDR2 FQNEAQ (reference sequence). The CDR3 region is CASSFQGADQPQHF. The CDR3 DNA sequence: TGTGCCAGCAGCTTCCAGGGGGCGGATCAGCCCCAGCATTTT.

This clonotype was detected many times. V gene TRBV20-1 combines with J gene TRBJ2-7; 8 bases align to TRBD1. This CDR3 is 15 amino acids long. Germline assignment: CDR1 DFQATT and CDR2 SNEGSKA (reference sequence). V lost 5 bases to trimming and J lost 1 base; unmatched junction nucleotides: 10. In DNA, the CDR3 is TGCAGTGCTGCCCCCACAGGGGGTTTTTCCTACGAGCAGTACTTC. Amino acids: CSAAPTGGFSYEQYF.

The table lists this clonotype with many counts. The DNA for the CDR3 is TGCGCCAGCAGCCAAGATAACTGGTCTCCGGGACAGGTGGTCTTTGGGACCCAGTACTTC. Amino acids: CASSQDNWSPGQVVFGTQYF. This sequence joins TRBV4-1 and TRBJ2-5, with 8 bases that match TRBD1. V gave up 0 bases and J gave up 7 bases; unmatched junction bases: 22. This CDR3 is built from 20 residues. Germline V gives CDR1 MGHRA, CDR2 YSYEKL.

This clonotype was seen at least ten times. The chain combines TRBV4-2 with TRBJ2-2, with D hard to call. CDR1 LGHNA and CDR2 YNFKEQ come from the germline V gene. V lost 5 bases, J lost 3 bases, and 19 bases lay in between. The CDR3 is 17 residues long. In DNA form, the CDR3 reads TGTGCCAGCAGCGGGAAATCGGACGAGCCATACACCGGGGAGCTGTTTTTT. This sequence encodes CASSGKSDEPYTGELFF.

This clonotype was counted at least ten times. CDR3 residues: CATSNKGQGYEQYF. The CDR3 DNA is TGTGCCACCAGCAACAAGGGACAGGGCTACGAGCAGTACTTC. This chain links TRBV15 with TRBJ2-7, with 9 bases aligning to TRBD1. CDR3 length: 14 amino acids. After removal of 4 bases from V and 3 bases from J, the junction contained 4 bases not matched to a gene. The germline V gene has CDR1 LNHNV and CDR2 YYDKDF (reference sequence).

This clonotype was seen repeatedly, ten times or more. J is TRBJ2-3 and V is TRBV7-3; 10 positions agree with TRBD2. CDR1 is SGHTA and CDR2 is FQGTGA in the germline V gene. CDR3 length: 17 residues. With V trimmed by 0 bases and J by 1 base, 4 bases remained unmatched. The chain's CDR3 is CASSLTLLAGGTDTQYF. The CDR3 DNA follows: TGTGCCAGCAGCTTAACCCTCCTAGCGGGGGGCACAGATACGCAGTATTTT.

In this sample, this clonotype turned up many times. CDR3 protein: CASSPREGTGSPLHF. For the CDR3, the DNA is TGTGCCAGCTCACCACGGGAGGGGACGGGATCACCCCTCCACTTT. V is TRBV18 and J is TRBJ1-6; D possibly corresponds to TRBD1 (5 bases). Germline CDR1 KGHSH, CDR2 LQKENI. V was clipped by 1 base and J by 10 bases, with 14 bases between them. CDR3 length equals 15 residues.

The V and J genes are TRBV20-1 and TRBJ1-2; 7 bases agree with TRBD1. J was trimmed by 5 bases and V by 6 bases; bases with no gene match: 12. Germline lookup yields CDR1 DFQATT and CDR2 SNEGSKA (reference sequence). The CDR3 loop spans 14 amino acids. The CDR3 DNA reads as TGCAGTGCCCACGTAATACAGGGGCTTTATGGCTACACCTTC. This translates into CSAHVIQGLYGYTF.

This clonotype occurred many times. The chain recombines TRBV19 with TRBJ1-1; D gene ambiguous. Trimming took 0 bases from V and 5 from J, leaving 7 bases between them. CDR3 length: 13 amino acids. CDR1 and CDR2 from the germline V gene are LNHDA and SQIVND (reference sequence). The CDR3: CASSIEEVTEAFF. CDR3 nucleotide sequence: TGTGCCAGTAGTATAGAGGAGGTTACTGAAGCTTTCTTT.

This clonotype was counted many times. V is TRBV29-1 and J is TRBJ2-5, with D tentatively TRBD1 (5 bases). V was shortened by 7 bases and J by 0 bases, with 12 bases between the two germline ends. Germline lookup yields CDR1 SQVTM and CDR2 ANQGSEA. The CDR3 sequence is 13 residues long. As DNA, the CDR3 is TGCAGCGGGGGCAGGCCGAACCAAGAGACCCAGTACTTC. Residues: CSGGRPNQETQYF.

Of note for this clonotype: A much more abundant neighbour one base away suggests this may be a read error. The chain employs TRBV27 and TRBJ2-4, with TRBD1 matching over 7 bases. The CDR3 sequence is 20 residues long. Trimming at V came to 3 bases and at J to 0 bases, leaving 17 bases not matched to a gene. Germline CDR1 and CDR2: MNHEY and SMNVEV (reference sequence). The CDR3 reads CASSFWVPKGTELAKNIQYF. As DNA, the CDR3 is TGTGCCAGCAGTTTCTGGGTTCCTAAGGGGACAGAACTAGCCAAAAACATTCAGTACTTC.